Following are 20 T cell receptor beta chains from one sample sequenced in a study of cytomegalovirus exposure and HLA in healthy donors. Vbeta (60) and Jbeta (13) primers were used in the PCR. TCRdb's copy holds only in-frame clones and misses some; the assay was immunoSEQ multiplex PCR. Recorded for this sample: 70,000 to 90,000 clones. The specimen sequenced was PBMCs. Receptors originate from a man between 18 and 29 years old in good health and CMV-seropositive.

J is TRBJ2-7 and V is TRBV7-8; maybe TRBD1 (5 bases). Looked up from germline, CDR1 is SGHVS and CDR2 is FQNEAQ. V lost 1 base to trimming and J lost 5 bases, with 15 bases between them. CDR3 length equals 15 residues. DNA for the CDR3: TGTGCCAGCAGCTTAGGTTCAGGGCCCGTCGACGAGCAGTACTTC. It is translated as CASSLGSGPVDEQYF.

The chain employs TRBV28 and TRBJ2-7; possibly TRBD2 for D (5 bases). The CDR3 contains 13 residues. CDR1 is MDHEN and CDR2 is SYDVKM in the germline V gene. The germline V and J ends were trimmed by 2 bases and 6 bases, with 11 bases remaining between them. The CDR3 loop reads CASSLGRASEQYF. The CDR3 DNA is TGTGCCAGCAGTTTAGGGCGGGCCAGCGAGCAGTACTTC.

CDR3: CASSSTGGMDSPLHF. The CDR3 coding sequence is TGTGCCAGCAGCTCCACAGGGGGTATGGATTCACCCCTCCACTTT. V usage is TRBV7-2 and J usage is TRBJ1-6; TRBD1 matches 8 bases. The CDR3 has 15 residues. Germline CDR1 and CDR2: SGHTA and FQGNSA. The trim removed 4 bases at V and 8 bases at J, leaving 7 bases unmatched. Filled out from reference TRBV7-2 and TRBJ1-6, the complete variable domain reads GAGVSQSPSNKVTEKGKDVELRCDPISGHTALYWYRQSLGQGLEFLIYFQGNSAPDKSGLPSDRFSAERTGGSVSTLTIQRTQQEDSAVYLCASSSTGGMDSPLHFGNGTRLTVT.

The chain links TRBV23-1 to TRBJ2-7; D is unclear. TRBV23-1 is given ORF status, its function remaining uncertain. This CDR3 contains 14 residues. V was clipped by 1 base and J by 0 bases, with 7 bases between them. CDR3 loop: CASSQLGTSYEQYF. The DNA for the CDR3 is TGCGCCAGCAGTCAATTGGGCACCTCCTACGAGCAGTACTTC.

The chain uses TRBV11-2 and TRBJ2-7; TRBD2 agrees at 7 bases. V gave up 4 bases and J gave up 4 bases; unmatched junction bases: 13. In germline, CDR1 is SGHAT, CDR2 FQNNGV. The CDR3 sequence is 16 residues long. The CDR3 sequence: CASSSLAERIYYEQYF. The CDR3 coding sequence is TGTGCCAGCAGCTCTCTAGCGGAGAGGATCTATTACGAGCAGTACTTC.

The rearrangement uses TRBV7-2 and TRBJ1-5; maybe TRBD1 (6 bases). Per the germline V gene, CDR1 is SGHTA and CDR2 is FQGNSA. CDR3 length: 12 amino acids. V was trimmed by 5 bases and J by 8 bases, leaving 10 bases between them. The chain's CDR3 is CASSANREPQHF. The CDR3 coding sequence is TGTGCCAGCAGCGCCAACAGGGAGCCCCAGCATTTT.

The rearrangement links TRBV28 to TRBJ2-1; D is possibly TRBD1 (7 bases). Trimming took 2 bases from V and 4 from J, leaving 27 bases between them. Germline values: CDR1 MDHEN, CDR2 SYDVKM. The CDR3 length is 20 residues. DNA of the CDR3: TGTGCCAGCAGTTTAAGTTATGAGACAGGGTGGGGGGAAATGTACAATGAGCAGTTCTTC. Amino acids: CASSLSYETGWGEMYNEQFF. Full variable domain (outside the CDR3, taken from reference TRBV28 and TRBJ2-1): DVKVTQSSRYLVKRTGEKVFLECVQDMDHENMFWYRQDPGLGLRLIYFSYDVKMKEKGDIPEGYSVSREKKERFSLILESASTNQTSMYLCASSLSYETGWGEMYNEQFFGPGTRLTVL.

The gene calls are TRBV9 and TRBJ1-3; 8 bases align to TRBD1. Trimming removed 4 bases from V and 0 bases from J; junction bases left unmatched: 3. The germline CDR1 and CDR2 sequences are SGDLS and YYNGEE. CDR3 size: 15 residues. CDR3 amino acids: CASSRGTGSGNTIYF. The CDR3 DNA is TGTGCCAGCAGCCGAGGGACAGGCTCTGGAAACACCATATATTTT.

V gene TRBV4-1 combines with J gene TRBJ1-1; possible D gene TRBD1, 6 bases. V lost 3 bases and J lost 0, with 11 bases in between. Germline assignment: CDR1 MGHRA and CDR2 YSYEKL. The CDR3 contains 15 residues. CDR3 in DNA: TGCGCCAGCAGCCAGAGGGGACATATGAACACTGAAGCTTTCTTT. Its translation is CASSQRGHMNTEAFF.

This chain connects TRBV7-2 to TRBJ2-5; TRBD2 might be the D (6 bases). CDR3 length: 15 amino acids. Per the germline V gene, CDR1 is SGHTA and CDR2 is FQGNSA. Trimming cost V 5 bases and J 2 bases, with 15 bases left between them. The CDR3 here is CASSPTGLFQETQYF. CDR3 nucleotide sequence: TGTGCCAGCAGCCCTACGGGACTTTTTCAAGAGACCCAGTACTTC.

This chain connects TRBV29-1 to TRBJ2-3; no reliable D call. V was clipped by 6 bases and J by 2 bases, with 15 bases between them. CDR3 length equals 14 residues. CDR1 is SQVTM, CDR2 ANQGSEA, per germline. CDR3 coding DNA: TGCAGCGTCACCTCCGGGTCCTACACAGATACGCAGTATTTT. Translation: CSVTSGSYTDTQYF.

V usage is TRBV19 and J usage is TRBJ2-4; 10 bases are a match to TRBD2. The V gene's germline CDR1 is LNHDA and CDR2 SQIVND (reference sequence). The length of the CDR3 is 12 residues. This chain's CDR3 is CAVASGSNIQYF. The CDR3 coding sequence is TGTGCAGTGGCTAGCGGGAGCAACATTCAGTACTTC. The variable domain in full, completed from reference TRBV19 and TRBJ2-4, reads DGGITQSPKYLFRKEGQNVTLSCEQNLNHDAMYWYRQDPGQGLRLIYYSQIVNDFQKGDIAEGYSVSREKKESFPLTVTSAQKNPTAFYLCAVASGSNIQYFGAGTRLSVL.

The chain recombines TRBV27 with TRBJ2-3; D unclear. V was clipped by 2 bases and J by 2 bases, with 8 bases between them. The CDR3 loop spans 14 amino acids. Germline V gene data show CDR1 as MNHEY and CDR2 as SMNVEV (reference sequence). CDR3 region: CASSLDSATDTQYF. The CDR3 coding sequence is TGTGCCAGCAGTTTAGACTCCGCCACAGATACGCAGTATTTT.

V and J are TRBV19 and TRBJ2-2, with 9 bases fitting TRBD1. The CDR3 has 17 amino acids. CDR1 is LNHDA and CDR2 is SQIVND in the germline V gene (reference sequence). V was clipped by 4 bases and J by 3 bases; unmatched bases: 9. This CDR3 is CASSKDRGRSDTGELFF. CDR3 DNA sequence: TGTGCCAGTAGTAAGGACAGGGGAAGATCGGACACCGGGGAGCTGTTTTTT.

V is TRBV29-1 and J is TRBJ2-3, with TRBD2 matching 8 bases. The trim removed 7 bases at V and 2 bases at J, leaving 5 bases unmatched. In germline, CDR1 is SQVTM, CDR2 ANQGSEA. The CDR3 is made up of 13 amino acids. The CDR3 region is CSGAGAYTDTQYF. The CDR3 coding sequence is TGCAGCGGAGCGGGGGCCTACACAGATACGCAGTATTTT.

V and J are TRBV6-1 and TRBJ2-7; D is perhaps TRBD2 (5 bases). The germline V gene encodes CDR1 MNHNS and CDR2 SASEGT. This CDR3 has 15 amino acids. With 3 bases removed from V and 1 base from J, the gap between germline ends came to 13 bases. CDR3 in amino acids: CASSDGFSGSYEQYF. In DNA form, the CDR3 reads TGTGCCAGCAGTGATGGTTTCTCGGGATCCTACGAGCAGTACTTC.

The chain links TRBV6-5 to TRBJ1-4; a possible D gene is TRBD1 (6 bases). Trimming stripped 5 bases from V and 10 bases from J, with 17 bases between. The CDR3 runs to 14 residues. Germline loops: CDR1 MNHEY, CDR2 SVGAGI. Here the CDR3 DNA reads TGTGCCAGCAGTGAGAGGGGGGGAACCGGAAAACTGTTTTTT. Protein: CASSERGGTGKLFF.

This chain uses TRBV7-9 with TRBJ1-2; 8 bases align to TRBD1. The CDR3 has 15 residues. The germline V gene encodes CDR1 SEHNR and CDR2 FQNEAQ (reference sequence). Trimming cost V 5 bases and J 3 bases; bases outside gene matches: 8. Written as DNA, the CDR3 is TGTGCCAGCAGCGCCGGACAGGGATCCTACTATGGCTACACCTTC. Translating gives CASSAGQGSYYGYTF.

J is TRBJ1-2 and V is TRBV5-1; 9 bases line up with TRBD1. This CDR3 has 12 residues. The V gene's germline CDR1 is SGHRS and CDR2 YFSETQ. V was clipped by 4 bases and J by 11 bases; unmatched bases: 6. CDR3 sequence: CASSPTGGGYTF. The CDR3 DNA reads TGCGCCAGCAGCCCGACAGGGGGAGGGTACACCTTC.

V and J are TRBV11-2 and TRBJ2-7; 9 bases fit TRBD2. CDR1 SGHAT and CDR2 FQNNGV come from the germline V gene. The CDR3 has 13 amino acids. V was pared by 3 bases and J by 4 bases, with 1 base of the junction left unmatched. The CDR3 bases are TGTGCCAGCAGCTTTACTAGCGGGTACGAGCAGTACTTC. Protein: CASSFTSGYEQYF.